This passage covers 32 T cell receptor beta chains from one sample sequenced in a study of PD-L1 blockade in urothelial cancer (TCRdb year 2017). Libraries were made using the immunoSEQ multiplex PCR assay. The table comes from immuneACCESS by way of TCRdb, which keeps in-frame sequences with V and J called. Part of the clones is missing from these tables; in studies checked, under half for an unresolved V gene and the rest for unknown reasons. For this sample the table gives some 35,000 clones, of which 82% were detected only once. The ten largest account for roughly 18% of the sample. The input for sequencing was PBMCs, taken around atezolizumab (anti-PD-L1) treatment. These receptor sequences come from a man in his sixties with urothelial cancer.

The chain couples TRBV7-2 to TRBJ2-1; TRBD1 agrees at 10 bases. Germline-derived CDR1 and CDR2 are SGHTA and FQGNSA. The CDR3 is made up of 15 amino acids. Trimming took 5 bases from V and 7 from J; bases not matched to a gene: 8. The DNA of the CDR3 is TGTGCCAGCAGCCCGGCCGGGACAGGGGTAAATGAGCAGTTCTTC. Translated: CASSPAGTGVNEQFF.

This rearrangement joins TRBV5-6 to TRBJ1-3, with 8 bases fitting TRBD1. Germline V CDR1 and CDR2: SGHDT, YYEEEE. The CDR3 runs 17 residues. The trim removed 2 bases at V and 1 base at J, leaving 8 bases unmatched. CDR3 DNA sequence: TGTGCCAGCAGCTTCCGGACAGGGAGCAGGTCTGGAAACACCATATATTTT. Amino acid sequence: CASSFRTGSRSGNTIYF. Based on the CDR3 plus reference TRBV5-6 and TRBJ1-3, the full variable domain is DAGVTQSPTHLIKTRGQQVTLRCSPKSGHDTVSWYQQALGQGPQFIFQYYEEEERQRGNFPDRFSGHQFPNYSSELNVNALLLGDSALYLCASSFRTGSRSGNTIYFGEGSWLTVV.

The chain is built from TRBV28 and TRBJ2-4; 7 bases agree with TRBD1. Germline trimming cut 5 bases from V and 6 bases from J; bases unmatched to any gene: 7. CDR1 is MDHEN, CDR2 SYDVKM, per germline. The CDR3 runs to 14 residues. Written as DNA, the CDR3 is TGTGCCAGCAGTCCTGGACGACAGGGAAACATTCAGTACTTC. This encodes CASSPGRQGNIQYF.

The genes are TRBV6-5 and TRBJ1-4, with D perhaps TRBD1 (6 bases). V dropped 5 bases and J dropped 3 bases, with 10 bases sitting between them. In germline, CDR1 is MNHEY, CDR2 SVGAGI. This CDR3 comprises 14 residues. The CDR3 DNA follows: TGTGCCAGCAGTACAGGGTTAGCTAATGAAAAACTGTTTTTT. This codes for CASSTGLANEKLFF.

This clone showed up just once. This rearrangement joins TRBV28 to TRBJ2-7; D is unclear. CDR3 length equals 13 residues. Deletions cut 7 bases from V and 2 bases from J, with 12 bases between. Germline V CDR1 and CDR2: MDHEN, SYDVKM. Here the CDR3 reads CASNGGAAYEQYF. CDR3 sequence (DNA): TGTGCCAGCAATGGCGGCGCAGCCTACGAGCAGTACTTC.

The genes are TRBV15 and TRBJ2-3, with D perhaps matching TRBD2 (7 bases). The V and J ends lost 8 bases and 0 bases respectively, with 12 bases between them. The CDR3 covers 14 residues. CDR1 and CDR2 (germline): LNHNV, YYDKDF (reference sequence). The CDR3 reads CATGGGRSTDTQYF. CDR3 nucleotide sequence: TGTGCCACCGGCGGGGGCCGCAGCACAGATACGCAGTATTTT.

The chain employs TRBV19 and TRBJ1-5; 7 nucleotides line up with TRBD1. Germline CDR1 LNHDA, CDR2 SQIVND (reference sequence). This CDR3 comprises 14 residues. V lost 4 bases to trimming and J lost 3 bases; unmatched junction nucleotides: 3. The CDR3 sequence is CASSNRGTNQPQHF. The CDR3 DNA reads as TGTGCCAGTAGTAACAGGGGTACCAATCAGCCCCAGCATTTT.

This clone was observed a handful of times. The genes are TRBV15 and TRBJ1-1; TRBD1 is a possible D gene (6 bases). CDR3 length: 12 amino acids. Germline V gene data show CDR1 as LNHNV and CDR2 as YYDKDF (reference sequence). V was trimmed by 3 bases and J by 8 bases, leaving 10 bases between them. The CDR3 sequence: CATSSQGQEAFF. DNA for the CDR3: TGTGCCACCAGCAGCCAAGGACAGGAAGCTTTCTTT.

The chain employs TRBV5-4 and TRBJ2-1; a possible D gene is TRBD1 (5 bases). CDR3 length: 13 amino acids. The germline V and J ends were trimmed by 2 bases and 5 bases, with 8 bases remaining between them. From germline, CDR1 is SGHNT and CDR2 YYREEE (reference sequence). CDR3 in amino acids: CASSLDRNNEQFF. CDR3 DNA: TGTGCCAGCAGCTTAGACAGAAACAATGAGCAGTTCTTC.

This clone was detected only once. This chain joins TRBV28 and TRBJ1-1; perhaps TRBD1 as D (6 bases). The CDR3 consists of 12 residues. Trimming took 3 bases from V and 10 from J, leaving 12 bases between them. In germline, CDR1 is MDHEN, CDR2 SYDVKM. The CDR3 DNA reads TGTGCCAGCAGTTTGTACTCCAGGGGAGCTTTCTTT. Its translation: CASSLYSRGAFF. Full variable domain (rest looked up from reference TRBV28 and TRBJ1-1): DVKVTQSSRYLVKRTGEKVFLECVQDMDHENMFWYRQDPGLGLRLIYFSYDVKMKEKGDIPEGYSVSREKKERFSLILESASTNQTSMYLCASSLYSRGAFFGQGTRLTVV.

The rearrangement uses TRBV5-4 and TRBJ1-2; D may be TRBD1 (5 bases). The germline V gene has CDR1 SGHNT and CDR2 YYREEE (reference sequence). The CDR3 consists of 13 residues. V was pared by 1 base and J by 4 bases, with 8 bases between. The CDR3 DNA sequence: TGTGCCAGCAGCTTGCTCCAGGGCTATGGCTACACCTTC. Protein: CASSLLQGYGYTF. The full variable domain, completed using reference TRBV5-4 and TRBJ1-2, is ETGVTQSPTHLIKTRGQQVTLRCSSQSGHNTVSWYQQALGQGPQFIFQYYREEENGRGNFPPRFSGLQFPNYSSELNVNALELDDSALYLCASSLLQGYGYTFGSGTRLTVV.

The chain joins TRBV7-2 to TRBJ2-7; D ambiguous. V was clipped by 1 base and J by 1 base, with 8 bases between them. This CDR3 is 14 amino acids long. The V gene's germline CDR1 is SGHTA and CDR2 FQGNSA. The CDR3 reads CASSLDLNSYEQYF. The CDR3 DNA sequence: TGTGCCAGCAGCTTAGACCTAAATTCCTACGAGCAGTACTTC.

The chain combines TRBV20-1 with TRBJ2-7; D unclear. The CDR3 consists of 11 residues. Germline assignment: CDR1 DFQATT and CDR2 SNEGSKA (reference sequence). V shed 6 bases and J shed 7 bases, with 13 bases lying between them. CDR3 region: CSALLRYEQYF. For the CDR3, the DNA is TGCAGTGCCCTCCTAAGATATGAGCAGTACTTC.

The sample holds a few counts of this clone. This chain connects TRBV29-1 to TRBJ2-7; TRBD1 agrees at 10 bases. The CDR3 consists of 14 residues. V shed 6 bases, J shed 5 bases, and the junction held 10 bases outside the gene matches. From germline, CDR1 is SQVTM and CDR2 ANQGSEA. CDR3 nucleotides: TGCAGCGTCCCTAGGGGGGACAGGGGCGACGAGCAGTACTTC. Translating gives CSVPRGDRGDEQYF.

This chain uses TRBV28 with TRBJ2-6; weak D call: TRBD2 (5 bases). Trimming took 6 bases from V and 1 from J, leaving 13 bases between them. The CDR3 sequence is 16 residues long. The germline V gene has CDR1 MDHEN and CDR2 SYDVKM. CDR3 sequence: CASSPLGESGANVLTF. CDR3 in DNA: TGTGCCAGCAGCCCCCTTGGGGAGTCTGGGGCCAACGTCCTGACTTTC.

The V gene is TRBV28, the J gene TRBJ1-1; D may be TRBD1 (5 bases). The germline V and J ends were trimmed by 7 bases and 0 bases, with 15 bases remaining between them. Germline loops: CDR1 MDHEN, CDR2 SYDVKM. The CDR3 totals 15 residues. CDR3 DNA sequence: TGTGCCAGCACCGGGGGTTTTTCCTTGAACACTGAAGCTTTCTTT. It encodes CASTGGFSLNTEAFF.

The chain links TRBV7-9 to TRBJ2-3; a possible D gene is TRBD2 (5 bases). Germline loops: CDR1 SEHNR, CDR2 FQNEAQ (reference sequence). V dropped 8 bases and J dropped 0 bases, with 15 bases sitting between them. The CDR3 is 15 residues long. The CDR3 region has the DNA TGTGCCAGCGAAGTAGAGGGTACTAGCACAGATACGCAGTATTTT. It is translated as CASEVEGTSTDTQYF.

The sample holds one count of this clone. CDR3 amino acids: CASSLEGITGREAFF. For the CDR3, the DNA is TGTGCCAGCAGCTTAGAGGGAATAACAGGGCGAGAGGCTTTCTTT. The chain carries TRBV7-2 and TRBJ1-1; a possible D gene is TRBD1 (6 bases). Trimming pared 1 base from V and 11 bases from J, leaving 20 bases between. This CDR3 contains 15 residues. From germline, CDR1 is SGHTA and CDR2 FQGNSA.

The table lists this clone with a count of one. This rearrangement joins TRBV2 to TRBJ1-4; D not certain. Germline CDR1 SNHLY, CDR2 FYNNEI. Between the trimmed V and J ends, which lost 2 bases and 4 bases, there was a span of 8 bases. The CDR3 is made up of 14 amino acids. The CDR3 is CASSETENNEKLFF. The CDR3 nucleotides are TGTGCCAGCAGTGAAACAGAGAATAATGAAAAACTGTTTTTT.

The V call is TRBV7-9, the J call TRBJ2-7; D ambiguous. With 4 bases removed from V and 8 bases from J, the gap between germline ends came to 15 bases. Per the germline V gene, CDR1 is SEHNR and CDR2 is FQNEAQ (reference sequence). This CDR3 has 13 residues. The CDR3 sequence: CASSSRIVRKQYF. CDR3 DNA: TGTGCCAGCAGCTCGCGAATCGTGCGTAAGCAGTACTTC.

The rearrangement joins TRBV19 to TRBJ1-2; 7 nucleotides line up with TRBD1. The V gene's germline CDR1 is LNHDA and CDR2 SQIVND (reference sequence). The CDR3 runs 16 residues. Trimming took 2 bases from V and 9 from J; bases not matched to a gene: 15. CDR3 sequence reads: CASSISPGQPRGRYTF. DNA for the CDR3: TGTGCCAGTAGTATATCTCCGGGACAGCCCCGTGGACGCTACACCTTC.

The chain employs TRBV6-1 and TRBJ1-4, with 7 bases fitting TRBD1. In germline, CDR1 is MNHNS, CDR2 SASEGT. The V gene end was trimmed by 10 bases and the J gene end by 4 bases; junction bases not matched to a gene: 3. CDR3 length: 12 amino acids. CDR3 residues: CATDRVNEKLFF. CDR3 bases: TGTGCCACCGACAGGGTTAATGAAAAACTGTTTTTT.

This chain links TRBV29-1 with TRBJ2-2; D perhaps matches TRBD2 (6 bases). Trimming left V 7 bases short and J 4 bases short, with 10 bases between. The CDR3 is 12 amino acids. Germline CDR1 is SQVTM and CDR2 is ANQGSEA. This chain's CDR3 is CSGGTPTGELFF. CDR3 coding DNA: TGCAGCGGCGGGACTCCCACCGGGGAGCTGTTTTTT.

The chain couples TRBV6-1 to TRBJ1-3; 10 nucleotides match TRBD1. The V segment lost 3 bases and the J segment 0 bases; nucleotides outside the gene matches: 11. The CDR3 length is 19 residues. The germline V gene has CDR1 MNHNS and CDR2 SASEGT. The CDR3 spells CASSEGQGYGFLSGNTIYF. CDR3 nucleotide sequence: TGTGCCAGCAGTGAGGGACAGGGGTATGGTTTTCTCTCTGGAAACACCATATATTTT.

J is TRBJ1-2 and V is TRBV6-1; TRBD1 is a possible D gene (5 bases). This CDR3 region has 15 residues. V lost 2 bases to trimming and J lost 2 bases, with 12 bases between them. Germline V gene sequence: CDR1 MNHNS, CDR2 SASEGT. The CDR3 spells CASSEYIGANYGYTF. The CDR3 DNA reads as TGTGCCAGCAGTGAATATATAGGGGCCAACTATGGCTACACCTTC.

The J gene is TRBJ2-6, the V gene TRBV19; 8 nucleotides align to TRBD1. Germline V gene lookup returns CDR1 LNHDA and CDR2 SQIVND (reference sequence). Losses at the gene ends were 6 bases for V and 3 bases for J; bases not matched to a gene: 7. This CDR3 region has 16 residues. The CDR3 bases are TGTGCCAGTAGAAACCCAGGGGGCGGTGGGGCCAACGTCCTGACTTTC. Its translation: CASRNPGGGGANVLTF.

The J gene is TRBJ1-2, the V gene TRBV5-1; 8 nucleotides match TRBD1. Germline CDR1 and CDR2: SGHRS and YFSETQ. CDR3 length equals 15 residues. Unmatched junction bases numbered 11, after V lost 4 bases and J lost 6 bases. The CDR3 sequence: CASSPSPDRGNGYTF. For the CDR3, the DNA is TGCGCCAGCAGCCCCAGTCCCGACAGGGGTAATGGCTACACCTTC. Variable domain in full (rest from reference TRBV5-1 and TRBJ1-2): KAGVTQTPRYLIKTRGQQVTLSCSPISGHRSVSWYQQTPGQGLQFLFEYFSETQRNKGNFPGRFSGRQFSNSRSEMNVSTLELGDSALYLCASSPSPDRGNGYTFGSGTRLTVV.

V and J are TRBV6-1 and TRBJ1-1; D gene ambiguous. Per the germline V gene, CDR1 is MNHNS and CDR2 is SASEGT. V shed 0 bases and J shed 8 bases, with 13 bases lying between them. This CDR3 has 14 amino acids. CDR3 DNA: TGTGCCAGCAGTGAAGCCCCCGGTTATCGGGAAGCTTTCTTT. Translated: CASSEAPGYREAFF.

This sequence joins TRBV7-6 and TRBJ1-1; tentative D call: TRBD1 (6 bases). Trimming removed 5 bases at V and 7 bases at J, with 17 bases between. Looked up from germline, CDR1 is SGHVS and CDR2 is FNYEAQ. The CDR3 spans 14 residues. The CDR3 loop is CASSPLQGKGEAFF. DNA of the CDR3: TGTGCCAGCAGCCCCCTACAGGGAAAAGGTGAAGCTTTCTTT.

The rearrangement links TRBV30 to TRBJ2-3, with 13 bases fitting TRBD2. From germline, CDR1 is GTSNPN and CDR2 SVGIG (reference sequence). The J segment lost 6 bases and the V segment lost 3 bases, leaving 6 bases of the junction unmatched. The CDR3 length is 15 residues. The CDR3 region has the DNA TGTGCCTGGAGCGGACTAGCGGGGGTTGTGGATACGCAGTATTTT. It encodes CAWSGLAGVVDTQYF.

The chain carries TRBV7-2 and TRBJ2-2, with 7 bases that match TRBD1. This CDR3 has 15 amino acids. V lost 7 bases and J lost 6; bases outside the gene matches: 11. The germline gives CDR1 SGHTA, CDR2 FQGNSA. The CDR3 DNA reads TGTGCCAGCACCCTGGGACAGAAAAGCGCCGGGGAGCTGTTTTTT. This encodes CASTLGQKSAGELFF.

The chain joins TRBV2 to TRBJ2-5; 11 positions agree with TRBD2. The length of the CDR3 is 15 residues. CDR1 is SNHLY and CDR2 is FYNNEI in the germline V gene. Unmatched junction bases numbered 8, after V lost 4 bases and J lost 7 bases. CDR3 sequence reads: CASSATSGGPRTQYF. DNA of the CDR3: TGTGCCAGCAGTGCTACTAGCGGGGGCCCTAGGACCCAGTACTTC.